These 20 T cell receptor beta chains came from one sample sequenced in a study of T cell changes during pregnancy in multiple sclerosis. Sequencing was performed with immunoSEQ multiplex PCR; in TCRdb, only in-frame clones are kept and a portion is missing. The sample has about 100,000 clones; 92% are singletons. Source: peripheral blood, taken after pregnancy. These TCRs come from a female donor with multiple sclerosis, enrolled in a pregnancy study.

This chain connects TRBV4-3 to TRBJ1-6, with 7 bases identical to TRBD1. With V trimmed by 0 bases and J by 9 bases, 8 bases remained unmatched. Looked up from germline, CDR1 is LGHNA and CDR2 is YSLEER. The CDR3 covers 16 residues. For the CDR3, the DNA is TGCGCCAGCAGCCAAGATCTGGGGACAGAAGCTTCACCCCTCCACTTT. Its translation is CASSQDLGTEASPLHF.

V and J are TRBV7-2 and TRBJ2-2, with TRBD2 identical over 8 bases. Germline CDR1 reads SGHTA; CDR2 reads FQGNSA. With 4 bases clipped from V and 4 bases from J, the junction kept 2 bases outside the gene matches. CDR3 length: 14 residues. For the CDR3, the DNA is TGTGCCAGCAGCTCGAGCGGGGGCACCGGGGAGCTGTTTTTT. It translates to CASSSSGGTGELFF.

The chain carries TRBV29-1 and TRBJ1-1; possibly TRBD1 for D (5 bases). V was cut by 1 base and J by 0 bases, with 6 bases left in between. The CDR3 has 13 residues. Per the germline V gene, CDR1 is SQVTM and CDR2 is ANQGSEA. In DNA form, the CDR3 reads TGCAGCGTTGAAGGACAGATGAACACTGAAGCTTTCTTT. Translated, it gives CSVEGQMNTEAFF.

CDR3 sequence: CASSTGTNSGNTIYF. CDR3 coding DNA: TGTGCCAGCTCAACCGGGACAAACTCTGGAAACACCATATATTTT. This chain links TRBV18 with TRBJ1-3; tentatively, D is TRBD1 (6 bases). V lost 5 bases to trimming and J lost 0 bases, with 11 bases between them. The CDR3 consists of 15 residues. CDR1 and CDR2 (germline): KGHSH, LQKENI.

V is TRBV19 and J is TRBJ1-1; 7 nucleotides agree with TRBD1. CDR3 size: 15 residues. The ends lost 1 base at V and 6 bases at J; junction bases unmatched: 8. CDR1 is LNHDA, CDR2 SQIVND, per germline (reference sequence). This chain's CDR3 is CASSIGDSLGAEAFF. The CDR3 coding sequence is TGTGCCAGTAGTATAGGGGACAGCCTCGGGGCTGAAGCTTTCTTT. Drawing the rest from reference TRBV19 and TRBJ1-1, the complete variable domain is DGGITQSPKYLFRKEGQNVTLSCEQNLNHDAMYWYRQDPGQGLRLIYYSQIVNDFQKGDIAEGYSVSREKKESFPLTVTSAQKNPTAFYLCASSIGDSLGAEAFFGQGTRLTVV.

The chain has TRBV7-9 and TRBJ2-7, with D possibly matching TRBD1 (5 bases). V lost 4 bases to trimming and J lost 1 base, with 17 bases between them. CDR3 length equals 16 residues. Germline V gene data show CDR1 as SEHNR and CDR2 as FQNEAQ (reference sequence). The CDR3 reads CASSSPPAGSSYEQYF. The CDR3 coding sequence is TGTGCCAGCAGCTCCCCGCCGGCAGGGTCGTCCTACGAGCAGTACTTC.

CDR3 region: CASSSLRANTEAFF. The CDR3, as DNA: TGTGCCAGCAGTAGCCTGAGGGCGAACACTGAAGCTTTCTTT. The rearrangement uses TRBV6-5 and TRBJ1-1, with D unresolved. CDR3 length: 14 residues. Germline loops: CDR1 MNHEY, CDR2 SVGAGI. V gave up 5 bases and J gave up 1 base, with 11 bases separating them.

The chain joins TRBV28 to TRBJ2-5, with D tentatively TRBD2 (5 bases). Trimming removed 3 bases at V and 7 bases at J, with 18 bases between. The germline CDR1 and CDR2 sequences are MDHEN and SYDVKM. CDR3 length: 15 residues. Here the CDR3 reads CASSLRPSGEGTQYF. The DNA for the CDR3 is TGTGCCAGCAGTTTGCGTCCTTCAGGAGAGGGGACCCAGTACTTC. Complete variable domain (other parts from reference TRBV28 and TRBJ2-5): DVKVTQSSRYLVKRTGEKVFLECVQDMDHENMFWYRQDPGLGLRLIYFSYDVKMKEKGDIPEGYSVSREKKERFSLILESASTNQTSMYLCASSLRPSGEGTQYFGPGTRLLVL.

The genes are TRBV4-1 and TRBJ1-1, with 8 nucleotides matching TRBD1. The V gene end was trimmed by 1 base and the J gene end by 3 bases; junction bases not matched to a gene: 1. The V gene's germline CDR1 is MGHRA and CDR2 YSYEKL. The length of the CDR3 is 14 residues. The CDR3: CASSQVQGDTEAFF. In nucleotides, the CDR3 is TGCGCCAGCAGCCAAGTACAGGGGGACACTGAAGCTTTCTTT.

The chain uses TRBV6-6 and TRBJ1-5; TRBD1 aligns across 12 bases. The CDR3 totals 16 residues. Germline CDR1 reads MNHNY; CDR2 reads SVGAGI (reference sequence). Trimming took 5 bases from V and 7 from J; bases not matched to a gene: 9. CDR3 protein: CASSKPGQGAWQPQHF. The CDR3 DNA follows: TGTGCCAGCAGTAAACCGGGACAGGGGGCTTGGCAGCCCCAGCATTTT.

The gene calls are TRBV7-2 and TRBJ1-2; 8 bases line up with TRBD1. Germline CDR1 is SGHTA and CDR2 is FQGNSA. V gave up 5 bases and J gave up 6 bases; unmatched junction bases: 8. There are 14 residues in the CDR3. CDR3 in amino acids: CASSPWTGPDGYTF. Written as DNA, the CDR3 is TGTGCCAGCAGCCCCTGGACAGGGCCCGATGGCTACACCTTC.

This clone was seen once. V gene TRBV4-1 combines with J gene TRBJ2-2, with TRBD2 matching over 8 bases. There are 15 residues in the CDR3. Germline values: CDR1 MGHRA, CDR2 YSYEKL. The J segment lost 6 bases and the V segment lost 6 bases, leaving 9 bases of the junction unmatched. The CDR3 nucleotides read TGCGCCAGCAGGTTACCCGGGGGGGCCGCCGGGGAGCTGTTTTTT. Translation: CASRLPGGAAGELFF.

The rearrangement links TRBV7-9 to TRBJ2-2; D is undetermined. Germline CDR1 reads SEHNR; CDR2 reads FQNEAQ (reference sequence). This CDR3 has 14 residues. V gave up 2 bases and J gave up 0 bases, with 4 bases separating them. The CDR3 DNA is TGTGCCAGCAGCTTACATTCGAACACCGGGGAGCTGTTTTTT. Translation gives CASSLHSNTGELFF.

The chain employs TRBV6-5 and TRBJ2-2; D gene ambiguous. The ends were cut back, 4 bases at V and 5 bases at J, with 17 bases in the middle. Germline V CDR1 and CDR2: MNHEY, SVGAGI. The CDR3 runs to 16 residues. The CDR3 protein is CASSLSTFSGTGELFF. The CDR3 region has the DNA TGTGCCAGCAGTTTATCGACTTTCAGTGGGACCGGGGAGCTGTTTTTT.

This clone was counted only a few times. The V call is TRBV5-1, the J call TRBJ1-2; D unclear. With 0 bases removed from V and 14 bases from J, the gap between germline ends came to 17 bases. Germline V gives CDR1 SGHRS, CDR2 YFSETQ. This CDR3 is 13 amino acids long. CDR3 region: CASSLGQHYGWTF. DNA for the CDR3: TGCGCCAGCAGCTTGGGGCAGCACTATGGCTGGACCTTC.

The chain is built from TRBV7-9 and TRBJ1-6; 9 bases are shared with TRBD1. Unmatched junction bases numbered 5, after V lost 4 bases and J lost 10 bases. Germline CDR1 reads SEHNR; CDR2 reads FQNEAQ (reference sequence). The CDR3 extends over 14 amino acids. Here the CDR3 reads CASSSGQGRSPLHF. The CDR3 nucleotides read TGTGCCAGCAGCTCGGGACAGGGCCGCTCACCCCTCCACTTT.

The chain employs TRBV18 and TRBJ2-5, with 9 bases aligning to TRBD1. The germline V gene has CDR1 KGHSH and CDR2 LQKENI. Trimming at V came to 3 bases and at J to 5 bases, leaving 7 bases not matched to a gene. CDR3 length: 15 residues. CDR3 region: CASSPNRGLSETQYF. The DNA of the CDR3 is TGTGCCAGCTCACCGAACAGGGGGCTGTCCGAGACCCAGTACTTC. Full variable domain (rest looked up from reference TRBV18 and TRBJ2-5): NAGVMQNPRHLVRRRGQEARLRCSPMKGHSHVYWYRQLPEEGLKFMVYLQKENIIDESGMPKERFSAEFPKEGPSILRIQQVVRGDSAAYFCASSPNRGLSETQYFGPGTRLLVL.

The chain recombines TRBV6-5 with TRBJ2-1; D unclear. Germline CDR1 MNHEY, CDR2 SVGAGI. The germline V and J ends were trimmed by 2 bases and 4 bases, with 9 bases remaining between them. The CDR3 is made up of 14 amino acids. This chain's CDR3 is CASSYAPQYNEQFF. DNA for the CDR3: TGTGCCAGCAGTTACGCCCCGCAGTACAATGAGCAGTTCTTC.

V usage is TRBV7-6 and J usage is TRBJ1-1; 7 bases agree with TRBD1. Germline lookup yields CDR1 SGHVS and CDR2 FNYEAQ. This CDR3 region has 15 residues. V lost 3 bases, J lost 5 bases, and 9 bases stayed unmatched. The CDR3 protein is CASSFQTGEVTEAFF. The CDR3 DNA follows: TGTGCCAGCAGCTTTCAAACAGGGGAAGTAACTGAAGCTTTCTTT.

This chain uses TRBV29-1 with TRBJ1-2; D perhaps matches TRBD1 (6 bases). The CDR3 runs to 13 residues. V lost 3 bases and J lost 6, with 14 bases in between. Germline values: CDR1 SQVTM, CDR2 ANQGSEA. The CDR3 reads CSVERPGEDGYTF. As DNA, the CDR3 is TGCAGCGTTGAGAGGCCAGGGGAAGATGGCTACACCTTC.